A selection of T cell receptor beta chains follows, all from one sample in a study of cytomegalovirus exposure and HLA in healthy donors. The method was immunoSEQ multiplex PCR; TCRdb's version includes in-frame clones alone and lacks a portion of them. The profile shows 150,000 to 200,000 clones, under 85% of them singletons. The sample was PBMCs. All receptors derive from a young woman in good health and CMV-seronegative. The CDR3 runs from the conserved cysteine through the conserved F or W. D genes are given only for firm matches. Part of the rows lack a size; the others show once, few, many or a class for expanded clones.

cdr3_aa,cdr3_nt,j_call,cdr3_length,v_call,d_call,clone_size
CASSIDGTGQNQPQHF,TGTGCCAGTAGTATAGATGGGACAGGGCAGAATCAGCCCCAGCATTTT,TRBJ1-5,16,TRBV19,TRBD1,.
CASSLIGDSRPQRGTDTQYF,TGTGCCAGCAGCTTAATTGGGGACTCTCGGCCCCAAAGGGGCACAGATACGCAGTATTTT,TRBJ2-3,20,TRBV7-3,.,.
CASSQDGPDLQETQYF,TGCGCCAGCAGCCAAGATGGCCCCGATTTACAAGAGACCCAGTACTTC,TRBJ2-5,16,TRBV4-3,.,.
CASSLASLYGQGLFTEAFF,TGTGCCAGCAGCTTGGCTTCGCTTTACGGACAGGGGCTCTTCACTGAAGCTTTCTTT,TRBJ1-1,19,TRBV5-6,TRBD1,.
CASSQDQDRGDIQYF,TGCGCCAGCAGCCAAGACCAGGACAGGGGGGACATTCAGTACTTC,TRBJ2-4,15,TRBV4-3,TRBD1,.
CASSQDRGHYEQYF,TGTGCCAGCAGCCAAGACAGGGGGCACTACGAGCAGTACTTC,TRBJ2-7,14,TRBV4-2,TRBD1,once
CAGGRDQQETQYF,TGTGCCGGGGGGAGGGACCAACAAGAGACCCAGTACTTC,TRBJ2-5,13,TRBV7-9,TRBD2,.
CASSQEGLSYEQYF,TGCGCCAGCAGCCAAGAGGGGCTGTCCTACGAGCAGTACTTC,TRBJ2-7,14,TRBV4-3,.,.
CARSPPFVGHTDTQYF,TGTGCCAGATCCCCCCCTTTCGTGGGACACACAGATACGCAGTATTTT,TRBJ2-3,16,TRBV28,.,.
CASRLVGDRGPAFF,TGTGCAAGTCGCTTAGTTGGAGACAGGGGGCCAGCTTTCTTT,TRBJ1-1,14,TRBV12-2,.,few
CASTKYGLNTGELFF,TGTGCCAGCACCAAGTACGGGTTAAACACCGGGGAGCTGTTTTTT,TRBJ2-2,15,TRBV5-4,.,few
CSVGGSGELFF,TGCAGCGTTGGAGGTTCCGGGGAGCTGTTTTTT,TRBJ2-2,11,TRBV29-1,.,once
CASSFLTYNEQFF,TGTGCCAGCAGCTTTCTGACTTACAATGAGCAGTTCTTC,TRBJ2-1,13,TRBV11-2,.,.
CASSISGVSLSYEQYF,TGTGCCAGTAGTATTTCAGGGGTTAGCCTCTCCTACGAGCAGTACTTC,TRBJ2-7,16,TRBV19,.,.
CAWSAQGVPYNEQFF,TGTGCCTGGAGTGCTCAGGGGGTCCCCTACAATGAGCAGTTCTTC,TRBJ2-1,15,TRBV30,TRBD1,.
CASRVAGGTQYF,TGTGCCAGCAGGGTAGCGGGAGGGACGCAGTATTTT,TRBJ2-3,12,TRBV28,TRBD2,.
CASSLVTQGAGETQYF,TGTGCCAGCAGCTTAGTAACACAGGGGGCAGGGGAGACCCAGTACTTC,TRBJ2-5,16,TRBV7-6,TRBD1,.
CASSELGRGNTEAFF,TGTGCCAGCAGTGAATTGGGCAGGGGGAACACTGAAGCTTTCTTT,TRBJ1-1,15,TRBV6-1,.,.
CASSRNTAPNTEAFF,TGTGCCAGCAGCCGTAACACAGCCCCAAACACTGAAGCTTTCTTT,TRBJ1-1,15,TRBV7-3,.,.
CASSFYQGNGYTF,TGCGCCAGCAGCTTCTACCAGGGGAATGGCTACACCTTC,TRBJ1-2,13,TRBV5-1,.,.
CASSVTYSNQPQHF,TGCGCCAGCAGCGTCACCTATTCAAATCAGCCCCAGCATTTT,TRBJ1-5,14,TRBV4-1,.,once
CATTPEATNTDTQYF,TGTGCCACCACGCCCGAGGCTACCAACACAGATACGCAGTATTTT,TRBJ2-3,15,TRBV15,.,.
CASSLGLARPSEQYF,TGTGCCAGCAGCTTGGGACTAGCGCGACCGAGCGAGCAGTACTTC,TRBJ2-7,15,TRBV5-6,TRBD2,.
CASSSLGGIYGYTF,TGTGCCAGCAGCTCTCTCGGAGGGATCTATGGCTACACCTTC,TRBJ1-2,14,TRBV7-6,.,.
CASSLGLGDMGEQYF,TGCGCCAGCAGCTTGGGTTTAGGGGATATGGGCGAGCAGTACTTC,TRBJ2-7,15,TRBV5-1,.,once
CASLRQGVTQPQHF,TGTGCCAGCCTCAGACAGGGGGTTACTCAGCCCCAGCATTTT,TRBJ1-5,14,TRBV5-8,TRBD1,.
CASSQGLAVQFRGGSYEQYF,TGCGCCAGCAGCCAAGGACTAGCGGTCCAGTTCCGGGGGGGATCCTACGAGCAGTACTTC,TRBJ2-7,20,TRBV5-1,TRBD2,.
CASSRTSGRGNEQFF,TGCGCCAGCAGCCGGACTAGCGGGAGGGGCAATGAGCAGTTCTTC,TRBJ2-1,15,TRBV10-1,TRBD2,.
CASSFQGRVYGYTF,TGTGCCAGCAGTTTTCAGGGGCGGGTCTATGGCTACACCTTC,TRBJ1-2,14,TRBV28,.,.
CASSFERTEAFF,TGCGCCAGCAGCTTTGAGAGGACTGAAGCTTTCTTT,TRBJ1-1,12,TRBV5-1,.,.
CASSYGQGARGGYTF,TGTGCCAGCAGTTACGGACAGGGGGCCCGAGGGGGCTACACCTTC,TRBJ1-2,15,TRBV25-1,TRBD1,.
CASSKGTGGKETQYF,TGTGCCAGCAGCAAGGGGACAGGGGGAAAAGAGACCCAGTACTTC,TRBJ2-5,15,TRBV11-3,TRBD1,.
CATRGTGGYTSYEQYF,TGTGCCACCAGGGGGACAGGGGGCTATACTTCCTACGAGCAGTACTTC,TRBJ2-7,16,TRBV27,TRBD1,.
CATHRREAYNSPLHF,TGTGCCACTCACCGGCGGGAGGCCTATAATTCACCCCTCCACTTT,TRBJ1-6,15,TRBV6-5,.,.
CASSPGGADLEKLFF,TGTGCCAGCTCACCTGGCGGGGCTGACCTTGAAAAACTGTTTTTT,TRBJ1-4,15,TRBV18,.,.
CASSLALSPYNEQFF,TGTGCCAGCAGCTTAGCGTTGTCCCCTTACAATGAGCAGTTCTTC,TRBJ2-1,15,TRBV7-9,.,.
CASSSYGGKRETQYF,TGTGCCAGCAGCTCGTACGGGGGGAAGAGAGAGACCCAGTACTTC,TRBJ2-5,15,TRBV7-2,TRBD2,.
CASSEGQGLAGELFF,TGCGCCAGCAGCGAAGGACAGGGGTTGGCCGGGGAGCTGTTTTTT,TRBJ2-2,15,TRBV5-1,TRBD1,.
CASSKQGSTDTQYF,TGTGCCAGCAGCAAACAGGGGAGCACAGATACGCAGTATTTT,TRBJ2-3,14,TRBV21-1,.,.
CAWSQYEDTEAFF,TGTGCCTGGAGTCAGTATGAAGACACTGAAGCTTTCTTT,TRBJ1-1,13,TRBV30,.,.
CASSRGLAGFTSTDTQYF,TGTGCCAGCAGCCGGGGACTAGCGGGGTTTACTAGCACAGATACGCAGTATTTT,TRBJ2-3,18,TRBV13,TRBD2,.
CASSFSSSVYGDEQFF,TGTGCCAGCAGCTTTAGCTCTAGCGTCTACGGCGATGAGCAGTTCTTC,TRBJ2-1,16,TRBV5-6,.,.
CASSVDRVFGYTF,TGTGCCAGCAGTGTAGACAGGGTGTTCGGCTACACCTTC,TRBJ1-2,13,TRBV6-1,TRBD1,.
CASSPAHSASADTQYF,TGTGCCAGCAGCCCGGCCCACTCGGCGAGCGCAGATACGCAGTATTTT,TRBJ2-3,16,TRBV4-2,.,.
CASSLGTGHYEQYF,TGTGCCAGCAGCTTAGGGACAGGGCACTACGAGCAGTACTTC,TRBJ2-7,14,TRBV7-8,TRBD1,.
CASVPGSPQETQYF,TGTGCTAGTGTCCCCGGGAGCCCACAAGAGACCCAGTACTTC,TRBJ2-5,14,TRBV12-5,.,.
CASSFDWMNTEAFF,TGTGCCAGCAGTTTCGACTGGATGAACACTGAAGCTTTCTTT,TRBJ1-1,14,TRBV6-1,.,few
CASETGTTRPKGAQYF,TGTGCCAGTGAGACCGGGACAACGAGACCGAAAGGAGCTCAGTACTTC,TRBJ2-4,16,TRBV19,.,.
CAWKQGVLTGELFF,TGTGCCTGGAAACAGGGGGTCTTAACCGGGGAGCTGTTTTTT,TRBJ2-2,14,TRBV30,TRBD1,.
CASRQGFSNQPQHF,TGTGCCAGTAGACAGGGTTTTAGCAATCAGCCCCAGCATTTT,TRBJ1-5,14,TRBV19,.,once
CASSPTIRDRGNNEQYF,TGTGCCAGCTCTCCCACTATCCGGGACAGGGGGAATAACGAGCAGTACTTC,TRBJ2-7,17,TRBV18,TRBD1,few
CAGWKVTGSAPDTQYF,TGTGCCGGCTGGAAAGTGACAGGGTCCGCCCCAGATACGCAGTATTTT,TRBJ2-3,16,TRBV27,TRBD1,.
CASSLVGTVHGYTF,TGTGCCAGCAGCTTAGTCGGGACAGTTCATGGCTACACCTTC,TRBJ1-2,14,TRBV7-9,TRBD1,.
CASTVGTSQETQYF,TGTGCCAGCACCGTCGGGACTAGCCAAGAGACCCAGTACTTC,TRBJ2-5,14,TRBV6-1,TRBD2,.
CASSFSFTGDNYGYTF,TGTGCCAGCAGCTTTTCGTTCACAGGGGATAACTATGGCTACACCTTC,TRBJ1-2,16,TRBV7-9,TRBD1,.
CASSYRDSYSYEQYF,TGTGCCAGCAGTTACCGGGACAGTTACTCCTACGAGCAGTACTTC,TRBJ2-7,15,TRBV6-5,TRBD1,.
CASSFPGKEVFF,TGTGCCAGCAGCTTCCCCGGGAAAGAAGTTTTCTTT,TRBJ1-1,12,TRBV7-3,.,few
CASSLTGQAAGSNQPQHF,TGTGCCAGCAGCTTAACGGGACAGGCGGCGGGTAGCAATCAGCCCCAGCATTTT,TRBJ1-5,18,TRBV7-8,TRBD1,.
CASSSRGGGSMNTEAFF,TGTGCCAGCAGCTCGAGGGGAGGCGGTTCGATGAACACTGAAGCTTTCTTT,TRBJ1-1,17,TRBV9,.,once
CASSLTRREVDNEQFF,TGTGCCAGCAGCTTAACGCGGCGGGAGGTTGATAATGAGCAGTTCTTC,TRBJ2-1,16,TRBV7-3,TRBD2,.